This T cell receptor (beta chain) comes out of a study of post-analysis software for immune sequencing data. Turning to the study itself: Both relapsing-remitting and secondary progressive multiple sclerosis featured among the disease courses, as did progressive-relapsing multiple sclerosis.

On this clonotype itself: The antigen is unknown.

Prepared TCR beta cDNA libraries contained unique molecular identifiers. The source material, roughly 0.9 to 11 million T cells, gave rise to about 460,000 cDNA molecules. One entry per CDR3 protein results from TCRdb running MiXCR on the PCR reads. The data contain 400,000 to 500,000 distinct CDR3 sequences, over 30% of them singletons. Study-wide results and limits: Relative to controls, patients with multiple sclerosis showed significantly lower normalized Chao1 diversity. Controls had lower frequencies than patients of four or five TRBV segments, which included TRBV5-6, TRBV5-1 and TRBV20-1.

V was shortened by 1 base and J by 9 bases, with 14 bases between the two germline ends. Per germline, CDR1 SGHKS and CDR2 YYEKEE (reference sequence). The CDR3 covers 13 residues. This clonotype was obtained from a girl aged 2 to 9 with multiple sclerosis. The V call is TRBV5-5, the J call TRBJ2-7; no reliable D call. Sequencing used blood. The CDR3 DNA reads TGTGCCAGCAGCTTGTCGTCCGAAGGCGGGCAGTACTTC. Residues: CASSLSSEGGQYF.